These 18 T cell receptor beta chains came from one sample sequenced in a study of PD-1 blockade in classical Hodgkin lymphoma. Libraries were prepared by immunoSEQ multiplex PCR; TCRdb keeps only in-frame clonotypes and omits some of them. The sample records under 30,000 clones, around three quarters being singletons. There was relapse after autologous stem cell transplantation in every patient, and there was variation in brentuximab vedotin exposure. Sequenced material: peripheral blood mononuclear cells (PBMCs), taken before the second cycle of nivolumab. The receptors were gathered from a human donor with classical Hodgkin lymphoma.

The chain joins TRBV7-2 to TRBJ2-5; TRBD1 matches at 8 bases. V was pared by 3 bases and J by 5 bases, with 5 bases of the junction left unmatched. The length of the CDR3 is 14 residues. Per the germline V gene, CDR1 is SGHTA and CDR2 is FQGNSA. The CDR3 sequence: CASSFPTGAETQYF. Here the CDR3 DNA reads TGTGCCAGCAGCTTTCCGACAGGGGCCGAGACCCAGTACTTC.

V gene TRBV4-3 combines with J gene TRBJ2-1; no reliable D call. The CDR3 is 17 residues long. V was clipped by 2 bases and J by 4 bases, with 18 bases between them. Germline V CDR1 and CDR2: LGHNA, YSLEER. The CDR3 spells CASSQTEGYYSYNEQFF. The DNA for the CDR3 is TGCGCCAGCAGCCAAACCGAAGGGTACTACTCGTACAATGAGCAGTTCTTC.

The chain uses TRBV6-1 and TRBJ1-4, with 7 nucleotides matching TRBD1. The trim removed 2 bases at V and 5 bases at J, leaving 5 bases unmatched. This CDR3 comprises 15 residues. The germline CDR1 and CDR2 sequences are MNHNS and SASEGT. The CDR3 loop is CASSETGAGNEKLFF. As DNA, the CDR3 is TGTGCCAGCAGTGAAACAGGGGCCGGGAATGAAAAACTGTTTTTT.

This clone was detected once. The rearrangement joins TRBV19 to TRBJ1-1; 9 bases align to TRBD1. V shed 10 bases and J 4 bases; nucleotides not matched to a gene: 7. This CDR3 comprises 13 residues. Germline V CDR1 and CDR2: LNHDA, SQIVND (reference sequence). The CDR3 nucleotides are TGTGCCACTACTCCGGGACAGGGCACTGAAGCTTTCTTT. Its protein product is CATTPGQGTEAFF.

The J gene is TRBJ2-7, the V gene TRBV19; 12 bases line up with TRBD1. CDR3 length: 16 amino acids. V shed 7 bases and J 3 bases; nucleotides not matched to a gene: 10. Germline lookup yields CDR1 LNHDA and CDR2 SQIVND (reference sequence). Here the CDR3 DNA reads TGTGCCAGTACCCCAGGAGGGGACAGGGGGCTCTACGAGCAGTACTTC. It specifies CASTPGGDRGLYEQYF.

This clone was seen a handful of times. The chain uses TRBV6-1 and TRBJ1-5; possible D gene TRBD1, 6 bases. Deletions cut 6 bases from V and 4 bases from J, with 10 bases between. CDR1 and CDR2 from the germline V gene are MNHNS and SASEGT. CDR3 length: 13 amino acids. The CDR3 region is CASSLGANQPQHF. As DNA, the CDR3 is TGTGCCAGCAGCTTGGGGGCGAATCAGCCCCAGCATTTT.

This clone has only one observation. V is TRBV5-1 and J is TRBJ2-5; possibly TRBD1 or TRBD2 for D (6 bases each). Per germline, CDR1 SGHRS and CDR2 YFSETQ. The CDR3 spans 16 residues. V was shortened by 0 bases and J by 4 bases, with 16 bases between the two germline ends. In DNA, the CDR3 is TGCGCCAGCAGCTTGGCGGTAGGAGGGGGAGGAGAGACCCAGTACTTC. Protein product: CASSLAVGGGGETQYF.

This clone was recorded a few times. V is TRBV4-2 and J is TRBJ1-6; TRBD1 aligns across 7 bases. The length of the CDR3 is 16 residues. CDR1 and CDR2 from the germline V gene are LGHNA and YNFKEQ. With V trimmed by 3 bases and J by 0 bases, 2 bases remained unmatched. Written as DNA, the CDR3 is TGTGCCAGCAGCCAGGGACAGACCTCCTATAATTCACCCCTCCACTTT. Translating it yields CASSQGQTSYNSPLHF.

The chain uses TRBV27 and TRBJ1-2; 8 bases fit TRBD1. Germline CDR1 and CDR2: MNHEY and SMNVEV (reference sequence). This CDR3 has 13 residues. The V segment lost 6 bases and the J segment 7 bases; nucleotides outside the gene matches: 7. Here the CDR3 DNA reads TGTGCCAGCAGCATCGGGACAGGCCGTGGCTACACCTTC. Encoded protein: CASSIGTGRGYTF.

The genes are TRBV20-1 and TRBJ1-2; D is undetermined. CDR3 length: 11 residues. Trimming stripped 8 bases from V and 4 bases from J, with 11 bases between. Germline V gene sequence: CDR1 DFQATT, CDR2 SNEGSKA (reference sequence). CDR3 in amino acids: CSPVSRYGYTF. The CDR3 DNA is TGCAGTCCCGTCTCCCGCTATGGCTACACCTTC.

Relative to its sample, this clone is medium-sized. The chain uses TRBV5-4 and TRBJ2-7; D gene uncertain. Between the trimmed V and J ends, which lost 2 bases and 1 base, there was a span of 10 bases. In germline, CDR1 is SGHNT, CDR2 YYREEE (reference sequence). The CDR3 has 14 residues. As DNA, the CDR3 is TGTGCCAGCAGCTTCGGTCTGGAATCCTACGAGCAGTACTTC. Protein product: CASSFGLESYEQYF. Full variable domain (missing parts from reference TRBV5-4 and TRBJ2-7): ETGVTQSPTHLIKTRGQQVTLRCSSQSGHNTVSWYQQALGQGPQFIFQYYREEENGRGNFPPRFSGLQFPNYSSELNVNALELDDSALYLCASSFGLESYEQYFGPGTRLTVT.

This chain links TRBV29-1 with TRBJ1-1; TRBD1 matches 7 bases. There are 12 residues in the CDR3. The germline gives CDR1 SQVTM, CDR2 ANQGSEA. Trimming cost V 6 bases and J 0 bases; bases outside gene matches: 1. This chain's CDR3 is CSVTGVNTEAFF. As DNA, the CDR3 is TGCAGCGTCACAGGGGTGAACACTGAAGCTTTCTTT.

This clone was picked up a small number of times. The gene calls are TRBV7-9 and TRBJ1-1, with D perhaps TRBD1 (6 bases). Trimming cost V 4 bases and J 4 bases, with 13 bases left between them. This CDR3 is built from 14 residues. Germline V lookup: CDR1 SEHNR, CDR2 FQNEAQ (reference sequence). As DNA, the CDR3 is TGTGCCAGCAGCTCAACAGGGTGGGGCACTGAAGCTTTCTTT. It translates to CASSSTGWGTEAFF.

CDR3 sequence reads: CASSPLQDTQYF. DNA of the CDR3: TGTGCCAGCAGCCCTCTACAGGATACGCAGTATTTT. V gene TRBV5-6 combines with J gene TRBJ2-3; D call uncertain. The CDR3 consists of 12 residues. The germline gives CDR1 SGHDT, CDR2 YYEEEE. Trimming removed 4 bases at V and 6 bases at J, with 9 bases between.

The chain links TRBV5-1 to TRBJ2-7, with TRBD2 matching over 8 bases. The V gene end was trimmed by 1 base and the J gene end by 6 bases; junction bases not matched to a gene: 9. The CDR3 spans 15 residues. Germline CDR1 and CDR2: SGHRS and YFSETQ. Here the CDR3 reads CASSLSGGAMSEQYF. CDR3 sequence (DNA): TGCGCCAGCAGCTTGTCCGGGGGGGCCATGAGCGAGCAGTACTTC.

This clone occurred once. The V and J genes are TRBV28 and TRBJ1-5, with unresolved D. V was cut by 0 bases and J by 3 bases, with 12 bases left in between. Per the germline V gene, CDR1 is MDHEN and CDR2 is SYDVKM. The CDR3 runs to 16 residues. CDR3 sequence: CASSLWVQMANQPQHF. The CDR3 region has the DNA TGTGCCAGCAGTTTATGGGTCCAGATGGCCAATCAGCCCCAGCATTTT.

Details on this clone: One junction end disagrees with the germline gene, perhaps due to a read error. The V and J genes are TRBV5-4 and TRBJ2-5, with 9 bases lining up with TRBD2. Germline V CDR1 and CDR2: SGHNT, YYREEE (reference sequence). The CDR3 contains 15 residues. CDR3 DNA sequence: TGTGCCAGCAGCTTGGGCGGGAGGGTCCAAGGGACCCAGTACTTC. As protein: CASSLGGRVQGTQYF.

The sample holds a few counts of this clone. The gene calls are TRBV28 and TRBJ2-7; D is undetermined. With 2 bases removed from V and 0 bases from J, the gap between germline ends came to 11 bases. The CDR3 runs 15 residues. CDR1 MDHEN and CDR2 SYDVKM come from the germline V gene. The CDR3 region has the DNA TGTGCCAGCAGTTTAGGAGACTTGAGCTCCTACGAGCAGTACTTC. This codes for CASSLGDLSSYEQYF.